The 2 T cell receptor beta chains below come from one sample, sequenced in a study of T-cell reconstitution after alpha-beta-depleted transplantation in children. The authors prepared the TCRbeta library with unique molecular identifiers. In TCRdb, the PCR reads were re-called with MiXCR into one record per CDR3 protein. The sample holds 490,000 or so distinct CDR3 sequences, approximately 12% seen once. Specimen: PBMCs from the stem cell graft donor, collected from the stem cell graft. Source of these receptors: a human donor who donated a stem cell graft to a child with combined immunodeficiency.

V and J are TRBV7-2 and TRBJ2-3; D uncertain. Germline-derived CDR1 and CDR2 are SGHTA and FQGNSA. V lost 0 bases to trimming and J lost 0 bases, with 7 bases between them. The length of the CDR3 is 15 residues. The CDR3 sequence: CASSLAETSTDTQYF. The CDR3 DNA is TGTGCCAGCAGCTTAGCGGAAACTAGCACAGATACGCAGTATTTT.

The CDR3: CSAGRDTQYF. The CDR3 nucleotides read TGCAGTGCTGGTAGGGATACGCAGTATTTT. The gene calls are TRBV20-1 and TRBJ2-3; D unclear. Germline V lookup: CDR1 DFQATT, CDR2 SNEGSKA (reference sequence). The CDR3 extends over 10 amino acids. Between the trimmed V and J ends, which lost 5 bases and 6 bases, there was a span of 6 bases.